The sequence of this T cell receptor beta chain was determined in a study of CD8 T cells in Susac syndrome. Study-level findings and limits: The study recognized that its TCR sequencing and HLA analysis covered a relatively small number of individuals.

The CDR3 totals 14 residues. Germline V lookup: CDR1 KGHSH, CDR2 LQKENI. V gave up 3 bases and J gave up 14 bases, with 22 bases separating them. Treatment-naive patients with stable or active relapsing-remitting disease were the multiple sclerosis controls. Random hexamers served to reverse transcribe roughly 0.5 to 1 ug RNA. TCRdb re-analysed the immunoSEQ multiplex PCR reads in MiXCR, keeping a single row per CDR3 protein. The sample shows hundreds of thousands of distinct CDR3 sequences, roughly 85% of them seen only once. A remark on this clonotype: Antigen: not known.

The sample consisted of CD8+ T cells from PBMCs. The V and J genes are TRBV18 and TRBJ1-2, with D possibly TRBD1 on 6 matching bases. This TCR came from a human donor with multiple sclerosis. CDR3 sequence: CASSPGGSLKGVTF. The CDR3 DNA reads as TGTGCCAGCTCACCGGGAGGCTCCCTCAAGGGGGTTACCTTC. Full variable domain (remainder filled in from reference TRBV18 and TRBJ1-2): NAGVMQNPRHLVRRRGQEARLRCSPMKGHSHVYWYRQLPEEGLKFMVYLQKENIIDESGMPKERFSAEFPKEGPSILRIQQVVRGDSAAYFCASSPGGSLKGVTFGSGTRLTVV.